Listed here is a single TCR beta chain. Its specific antigen is unknown. A junction boundary mismatches the germline segment, possibly from a read error. The read ends 3 residues shy of where the CDR3 ends; the end is completed using the germline J gene. Every participant had a single incident cervical HPV16 infection, and women with prevalent HPV16 infections were excluded. Cervical HPV DNA was detected by MY09/MY11 PCR, and genotyping was performed by dot-blot hybridization. Around 15 mL of heparinized blood were centrifuged, and the buffy coat was aliquoted, frozen at -30°C, then stored at -80°C. Genomic DNA was extracted from buffy coat specimens using QIAGEN kits. Using the immunoSEQ assay, multiplex PCR amplified TCR beta CDR3 regions from an average of 1200 ng of genomic DNA per sample. The assay corrected primer bias using a complete synthetic TCR repertoire to establish an amplification baseline. Amplicons were sequenced on the Illumina platform. Per the original workflow: Error correction of the sequences involved clustering with frequency ratios plus a modified nearest-neighbor algorithm, after which the sequences were analyzed in the immunoSEQ Analyzer using IMGT gene definitions. TCR richness and evenness were averaged over 20 rarefaction repeats at each rarefaction depth, excluding samples with fewer sequences than the depth. Wilcoxon rank sum tests with FDR correction were used to compare relative abundances of V, D and J genes between the groups. For the blinded duplicates, the intraclass correlation was 95% to 96% for TCR richness and averaged about 75% across about 67 gene segments. TCRdb holds this immuneACCESS table with in-frame rearrangements only. Some clones are missing; in checked studies, unresolved V genes explain under half, and the rest has no known cause. V, J and clone size were drawn from that table, and D and trimming were deduced from the DNA. The table for this sample shows approximately 18,000 clones. The ten largest clonotypes hold approximately 3.5% of the sample.

The sample comes from a study of T cells in women clearing cervical HPV infection (dated by TCRdb to 2016 to 2019). With regard to the full study: Cases were approximately 25 women with histologically confirmed HPV16-related CIN3 or worse, including 2 invasive cancers. The 20 to 25 controls were women who cleared a single incident HPV16 infection within 12 months without developing precancer or cancer. Blood from cases was drawn at the visit where the lesion was first identified, while blood from controls was drawn once the infection was no longer detected. For cases, a median interval of about 150 days, with an interquartile range of roughly 85 to 220 days, was observed between lesion detection and blood sampling. Since HLA typing was available for only a few women, HLA type could not be ruled out as a confounder. An exploratory proof-of-principle case-control study, nested within the Guanacaste HPV Natural History Study in Costa Rica, was conducted to compare TCR repertoires across cervical HPV16 outcomes. Cases and controls were matched on year of sample collection and on age within five years. A median age of approximately 31 years was observed in cases versus less than 40 in controls, and no significant differences in baseline characteristics were found. In the parent cohort, some 10,000 women aged 18 or older were enrolled in Guanacaste, Costa Rica, during about 1993 to 1994 and were followed for 7 to 8 years. As quality controls, five blinded duplicates were added to each group, bringing the total to about 60 samples made up of around 50 participants and 10 or so replicates. Broad study findings and their caveats: The cross-sectional design could not show whether the associations came before the infection or were a result of it, and neither effector/memory subsets nor HPV-specific T cells were isolated. Cases had lower TRBV6-7 relative abundance than controls (about 0.099% versus 0.16%; Bonferroni P = 0.0008). T-cell numbers per sample were unknown, so richness differences could reflect varying T-cell content rather than repertoire biology. Random forest classifiers that combined richness and V gene abundances separated cases from controls with an estimated AUC of around 0.87. Significantly higher TCR repertoire richness was observed in CIN3+ cases than in controls across sequencing depths, whereas no difference in evenness was found.

As encoded in the germline V gene, CDR1 is LGHNA while CDR2 is YNFKEQ. The CDR3 sequence holds 13 residues, the cysteine and phenylalanine included. The 30 bases shown cover part of the CDR3, and their frame starts at base 1. This sequence originates from a woman between 18 and 75 years old with a cervical HPV16 infection that either progressed to CIN3+ or cleared (not recorded which). The sequenced sample was blood buffy coat. The chain uses TRBV4-2 and TRBJ2-7; TRBD1 might be the D gene, on 6 matching bases. The sequenced part of the CDR3 DNA is TGCGCCAGCAGCCGGAACAGGGACTACGAG. Translation gives CASSRNRDYE. The complete CDR3 reads CASSRNRDYEQYF.